This T cell receptor (beta chain) was documented in a study of metastatic and nonmetastatic thyroid tumors. No treatment of any kind had been given to any patient before thyroid surgery. In the original workflow: Construction of a distant-metastasis classifier for papillary thyroid cancer relied on CDR3 differences across clinicopathological groups. TCRdb re-called clones via MiXCR from the PCR reads. The V and J calls follow TCRdb's processing rather than the paper's. Among about 40,000 clones listed, approximately 10% were seen once. The CDR3 has 15 residues. Germline CDR1 is DFQATT and CDR2 is SNEGSKA (reference sequence). V was shortened by 3 bases and J by 1 base, with 15 bases between the two germline ends.

Source material: blood. The TCR was taken from a female donor with papillary thyroid cancer or a benign thyroid nodule (not recorded which). Some clones in this sample may be carry-over from other donors' samples. This chain links TRBV20-1 with TRBJ1-1, with D possibly being TRBD1 (6 bases). DNA of the CDR3: TGCAGTGCTAGTGGGGGGGGCTTCCCGAACACTGAAGCTTTCTTT. Its translation is CSASGGGFPNTEAFF.